Presented here are 23 T cell receptor beta chains from one specimen sequenced in a study of T-cell memory formation after mild COVID-19. MiXCR, applied by TCRdb to the 5' RACE reads, yields one record per CDR3 protein. The sample holds about 150,000 distinct CDR3 sequences, about 15% seen once. The sample consisted of PBMCs or a T cell subset sorted from them (not recorded which). The receptors derive from an adult woman who had mild COVID-19 (a few samples of this study predate the infection). Cell type and time point are not known.

This clonotype was counted between two and nine times. The chain is built from TRBV20-1 and TRBJ1-1; 7 bases match TRBD1. The CDR3 runs to 13 residues. V shed 5 bases, J shed 1 base, and the junction held 4 bases outside the gene matches. Germline V gene sequence: CDR1 DFQATT, CDR2 SNEGSKA (reference sequence). This CDR3 reads CSAGRQGNTEAFF. Written as DNA, the CDR3 is TGCAGTGCTGGGCGACAGGGGAACACTGAAGCTTTCTTT.

The sample holds a few counts of this clonotype. This chain connects TRBV7-2 to TRBJ1-1; D gene uncertain. V was pared by 5 bases and J by 1 base, with 11 bases between. CDR3 length: 14 amino acids. Germline CDR1 and CDR2: SGHTA and FQGNSA. This CDR3 is CASSPDWANTEAFF. CDR3 coding DNA: TGTGCCAGCAGCCCCGATTGGGCGAACACTGAAGCTTTCTTT.

The rearrangement joins TRBV18 to TRBJ2-7; 7 positions agree with TRBD2. V lost 1 base and J lost 0; bases outside the gene matches: 6. The CDR3 covers 16 residues. Germline values: CDR1 KGHSH, CDR2 LQKENI. The CDR3 DNA sequence: TGTGCCAGCTCACCACGGGGGGGGATGAGCTCCTACGAGCAGTACTTC. Its translation: CASSPRGGMSSYEQYF.

This clonotype was detected a few times. This chain links TRBV9 with TRBJ1-2; D is unclear. The CDR3 contains 12 residues. Germline V CDR1 and CDR2: SGDLS, YYNGEE. Trimming cost V 3 bases and J 8 bases, with 11 bases left between them. CDR3 DNA: TGTGCCAGCAGCGAACAAACTGAGGGCTACACCTTC. Translating gives CASSEQTEGYTF.

This clonotype was counted only a few times. V usage is TRBV27 and J usage is TRBJ1-5; D perhaps matches TRBD1 (5 bases). In germline, CDR1 is MNHEY, CDR2 SMNVEV (reference sequence). V lost 5 bases, J lost 3 bases, and 11 bases lay in between. The length of the CDR3 is 14 residues. CDR3 protein: CASSAGTPNQPQHF. The CDR3 nucleotides are TGTGCCAGCAGTGCGGGGACCCCCAATCAGCCCCAGCATTTT.

This rearrangement joins TRBV30 to TRBJ2-2; a possible D gene is TRBD2 (6 bases). This CDR3 spans 14 amino acids. CDR1 is GTSNPN and CDR2 is SVGIG in the germline V gene (reference sequence). V was trimmed by 4 bases and J by 7 bases, leaving 16 bases between them. CDR3 amino acids: CAWKSWEDGGELFF. DNA for the CDR3: TGTGCCTGGAAGTCGTGGGAGGATGGCGGGGAGCTGTTTTTT.

J is TRBJ2-5 and V is TRBV6-1, with 8 bases lining up with TRBD2. Per the germline V gene, CDR1 is MNHNS and CDR2 is SASEGT. The CDR3 covers 16 residues. Unmatched junction bases numbered 9, after V lost 5 bases and J lost 1 base. Here the CDR3 reads CASSSREGGGQETQYF. CDR3 DNA: TGTGCCAGCAGTTCCCGGGAGGGCGGGGGCCAAGAGACCCAGTACTTC.

This clonotype was seen a handful of times. The chain joins TRBV5-6 to TRBJ2-1; the match to TRBD1 covers 7 bases. From germline, CDR1 is SGHDT and CDR2 YYEEEE. The CDR3 is 17 residues long. V was clipped by 0 bases and J by 2 bases; unmatched bases: 8. The CDR3 DNA reads TGTGCCAGCAGCTTGGACGAAAGGGGGCTCCCCTACAATGAGCAGTTCTTC. As protein: CASSLDERGLPYNEQFF.

This clonotype was detected a few times. The chain is built from TRBV9 and TRBJ2-7; TRBD1 matches 8 bases. V shed 4 bases and J 3 bases; nucleotides not matched to a gene: 6. The CDR3 contains 14 residues. Germline CDR1 reads SGDLS; CDR2 reads YYNGEE. The CDR3 reads CASSPVDRGYEQYF. The CDR3 nucleotides read TGTGCCAGCAGCCCCGTCGACAGGGGCTACGAGCAGTACTTC.

The sample holds many counts of this clonotype. The rearrangement links TRBV27 to TRBJ2-7; a weak D match, TRBD1 (6 bases). Germline values: CDR1 MNHEY, CDR2 SMNVEV (reference sequence). Trimming took off 2 bases at V and 2 bases at J, with 10 bases between the two ends. The CDR3 spans 14 residues. The CDR3 spells CASSLPDSTYEQYF. CDR3 sequence (DNA): TGTGCCAGCAGTTTACCGGACAGTACCTACGAGCAGTACTTC.

The chain carries TRBV29-1 and TRBJ2-5, with D perhaps TRBD1 (6 bases). Trimming removed 3 bases at V and 5 bases at J, with 13 bases between. CDR1 SQVTM and CDR2 ANQGSEA come from the germline V gene. The CDR3 extends over 13 amino acids. CDR3 residues: CSVEGGQLETQYF. In DNA form, the CDR3 reads TGCAGCGTTGAGGGCGGACAGTTGGAGACCCAGTACTTC.

CDR3: CASSQDPEGTDTEAFF. In DNA, the CDR3 is TGTGCCAGCAGCCAAGATCCGGAGGGTACGGACACTGAAGCTTTCTTT. The chain is built from TRBV3-1 and TRBJ1-1; D remains unclear. The CDR3 has 16 amino acids. The V gene's germline CDR1 is LGHDT and CDR2 YNNKEL (reference sequence). Trimming cost V 0 bases and J 3 bases, with 14 bases left between them.

V usage is TRBV12-3 or TRBV12-4 and J usage is TRBJ1-2, with D perhaps matching TRBD1 (5 bases). The V end was cut by 6 bases, the J end by 8 bases, with 10 bases between. The CDR3 loop spans 11 amino acids. CDR3 coding DNA: TGTGCCAGCAGAGACACAGGAGGCTACACCTTC. It encodes CASRDTGGYTF.

This clonotype was detected only a few times. V is TRBV4-2 and J is TRBJ2-5; 9 bases align to TRBD2. Trimming took 1 base from V and 1 from J; bases not matched to a gene: 7. The CDR3 runs 17 residues. Germline CDR1 LGHNA, CDR2 YNFKEQ. In DNA form, the CDR3 reads TGTGCCAGCAGCCAAGGAAGAATTAGCGGGGGCCAAGAGACCCAGTACTTC. It yields the protein CASSQGRISGGQETQYF.

This clonotype was detected only a few times. This sequence joins TRBV7-3 and TRBJ1-1; D is unclear. There are 14 residues in the CDR3. CDR1 is SGHTA and CDR2 is FQGTGA in the germline V gene. Trimming removed 1 base from V and 4 bases from J, with 10 bases in between. The CDR3 here is CASSLNGWSTEAFF. Written as DNA, the CDR3 is TGTGCCAGCAGCTTAAACGGGTGGAGCACTGAAGCTTTCTTT.

This clonotype came up many times. V and J are TRBV5-5 and TRBJ2-2; no reliable D call. V was cut by 1 base and J by 3 bases, with 13 bases left in between. Germline CDR1 SGHKS, CDR2 YYEKEE (reference sequence). This CDR3 contains 16 residues. CDR3: CASSLTVKTDTGELFF. The DNA for the CDR3 is TGTGCCAGCAGCTTGACCGTTAAAACGGACACCGGGGAGCTGTTTTTT.

The chain links TRBV6-5 to TRBJ2-3; TRBD1 aligns across 10 bases. Germline loops: CDR1 MNHEY, CDR2 SVGAGI. This CDR3 is built from 17 residues. J lost 4 bases, V lost 6 bases, and 13 bases had no gene match. The CDR3 protein is CASSRQPGTGVPDTQYF. Written as DNA, the CDR3 is TGTGCCAGCAGCCGGCAACCCGGGACAGGGGTCCCAGATACGCAGTATTTT.

This clonotype was seen more than once but under ten times. The chain uses TRBV5-1 and TRBJ2-7; D may correspond to TRBD1 or TRBD2 (5 bases each). This CDR3 spans 18 amino acids. With 0 bases removed from V and 3 bases from J, the gap between germline ends came to 22 bases. The V gene's germline CDR1 is SGHRS and CDR2 YFSETQ. For the CDR3, the DNA is TGCGCCAGCAGCTTGGGGCTCGGCGGCGTAACTGGGGGCTACGAGCAGTACTTC. Its protein product is CASSLGLGGVTGGYEQYF.

This chain joins TRBV12-3 or TRBV12-4 and TRBJ2-1; maybe TRBD1 (5 bases). V was clipped by 5 bases and J by 8 bases, with 19 bases between them. The CDR3 loop spans 15 amino acids. The CDR3 region has the DNA TGTGCCAGCAGTCCCAAAGGGGTGATTGTGGATGAGCAGTTCTTC. It encodes CASSPKGVIVDEQFF.

This clonotype was counted only a few times. The chain's CDR3 is CASSIPGYNEQFF. The CDR3 bases are TGTGCCAGCAGTATACCAGGGTACAATGAGCAGTTCTTC. V usage is TRBV2 and J usage is TRBJ2-1; D is possibly TRBD1 (5 bases). V lost 5 bases and J lost 4, with 9 bases in between. This CDR3 is built from 13 residues. Germline CDR1 SNHLY, CDR2 FYNNEI. Together with reference TRBV2 and TRBJ2-1, the CDR3 gives the full variable domain: EPEVTQTPSHQVTQMGQEVILRCVPISNHLYFYWYRQILGQKVEFLVSFYNNEISEKSEIFDDQFSVERPDGSNFTLKIRSTKLEDSAMYFCASSIPGYNEQFFGPGTRLTVL.

V usage is TRBV5-5 and J usage is TRBJ2-7, with no clear D. Germline V CDR1 and CDR2: SGHKS, YYEKEE (reference sequence). The CDR3 consists of 12 residues. The V gene lost 1 base and the J gene lost 3 bases, with 5 bases spanning the gap. CDR3 DNA: TGTGCCAGCAGCTTGAAGAACTACGAGCAGTACTTC. This gives the protein CASSLKNYEQYF. The full variable domain, rest sourced from reference TRBV5-5 and TRBJ2-7, is DAGVTQSPTHLIKTRGQQVTLRCSPISGHKSVSWYQQVLGQGPQFIFQYYEKEERGRGNFPDRFSARQFPNYSSELNVNALLLGDSALYLCASSLKNYEQYFGPGTRLTVT.

This clonotype has a handful of counts. This rearrangement joins TRBV2 to TRBJ2-6; D remains unclear. This CDR3 is 14 amino acids long. CDR1 is SNHLY, CDR2 FYNNEI, per germline. V was cut by 4 bases and J by 4 bases, with 8 bases left in between. CDR3 protein: CASSGLSGANVLTF. As DNA, the CDR3 is TGTGCCAGCAGTGGATTGTCCGGGGCCAACGTCCTGACTTTC.

This clonotype was observed a handful of times. This rearrangement joins TRBV11-2 to TRBJ2-5; D possibly matches TRBD1 or TRBD2 (5 bases each). The CDR3 sequence is 15 residues long. Trimming removed 3 bases at V and 3 bases at J, with 14 bases between. The germline CDR1 and CDR2 sequences are SGHAT and FQNNGV. CDR3 bases: TGTGCCAGCAGCTTCGAGGGGCAGGTCGAAGAGACCCAGTACTTC. Protein: CASSFEGQVEETQYF.